The clone carrying this T cell receptor (beta chain) was counted at least ten times. The antigen remains undetermined. PBMCs served as the source from which CD4+ and CD8+ T cells were sorted. This CDR3 spans 15 amino acids. The V gene lost 3 bases and the J gene lost 5 bases, with 16 bases spanning the gap. Per the germline V gene, CDR1 is MDHEN and CDR2 is SYDVKM. This specimen belongs to a study of CD8+ T cells in alopecia areata. Notes on the study in general: Alphabeta T cells residing in normal skin are also sequenced in scalp samples. Clonality exceeded that of normal scalp in lesional scalp, most notably in alopecia totalis/universalis.

Extracted RNA was reverse transcribed, and the resulting cDNA served as sequencing template. Sequencing used immunoSEQ multiplex PCR; TCRdb keeps in-frame clones, though not all of them. Altogether approximately 99,000 clones are present, 55% to 75% being singletons, with the ten largest covering 20% to 25%. The sequenced sample was CD8+ T cells sorted from blood. The origin of this receptor is a human donor in good health. V is TRBV28 and J is TRBJ2-5; a weak D match, TRBD1 (6 bases). The CDR3: CASSLTGPRGETQYF. In DNA, the CDR3 is TGTGCCAGCAGTTTGACAGGCCCAAGGGGGGAGACCCAGTACTTC.